These T cell receptor beta chains were read from a single sample in a study of T-cell memory formation after mild COVID-19. TCRdb passed the 5' RACE reads through MiXCR, listing each CDR3 protein once. The repertoire holds 450,000 to 650,000 distinct CDR3 sequences, with about 20% as singletons. The source material was PBMCs or a T cell subset sorted from them (not recorded which). The receptors here all came from an adult woman who had mild COVID-19 (a few samples of this study predate the infection). Cell type and time point are not known. The CDR3 runs from the conserved cysteine through the conserved F or W. A D gene is named only where the DNA matches it firmly. Rows may omit the clone size; those that give it use once, few, many or a size class.

abundance | j_gene | v_gene | d_gene | CDR3aa | CDR3nt
NA | TRBJ2-7 | TRBV29-1 | NA | CSVDPATLTYEQYF | TGCAGCGTTGACCCGGCCACCCTAACCTACGAGCAGTACTTC
NA | TRBJ2-7 | TRBV30 | NA | CAWSVLSGNYEQYF | TGTGCCTGGAGTGTACTTAGCGGAAACTACGAGCAGTACTTC
few | TRBJ2-1 | TRBV24-1 | TRBD1 | CATTGGGYEQFF | TGTGCCACGACAGGGGGGGGGTATGAGCAGTTCTTC
few | TRBJ1-5 | TRBV30 | NA | CAWSVQGSQPQHF | TGTGCCTGGAGTGTTCAGGGGAGCCAGCCCCAGCATTTT
many | TRBJ2-3 | TRBV14 | NA | CASSQVTQYF | TGTGCCAGCAGCCAAGTGACGCAGTATTTT
NA | TRBJ1-1 | TRBV5-1 | NA | CASSIQGLNTEAFF | TGCGCCAGCAGCATACAGGGACTGAACACTGAAGCTTTCTTT
NA | TRBJ2-7 | TRBV7-8 | NA | CASSTELGVYEQYF | TGTGCCAGCAGTACGGAGCTAGGGGTATACGAGCAGTACTTC
NA | TRBJ2-3 | TRBV12-3/TRBV12-4 | NA | CASSSSQGTDTQYF | TGTGCCAGCAGCTCCTCCCAGGGCACAGATACGCAGTATTTT
few | TRBJ2-3 | TRBV2 | TRBD2 | CASSREAGLRTDTQYF | TGTGCCAGCAGTAGGGAGGCGGGACTACGCACAGATACGCAGTATTTT
NA | TRBJ2-5 | TRBV10-3 | NA | CAISVDSQETQYF | TGTGCCATCAGTGTAGACAGCCAAGAGACCCAGTACTTC
few | TRBJ2-3 | TRBV5-1 | NA | CASTQGGPSTDTQYF | TGCGCCAGCACCCAGGGGGGCCCTAGCACAGATACGCAGTATTTT
few | TRBJ2-3 | TRBV9 | NA | CASSDSGDTQYF | TGTGCCAGCAGCGACTCAGGGGATACGCAGTATTTT
NA | TRBJ2-3 | TRBV20-1 | TRBD2 | CSAQKRLAGRTDTQYF | TGCAGTGCCCAAAAAAGACTAGCGGGGCGCACAGATACGCAGTATTTT
NA | TRBJ2-1 | TRBV2 | TRBD2 | CASSVGPLSGRGGEQFF | TGTGCCAGCAGTGTGGGGCCACTTAGCGGGAGAGGGGGTGAGCAGTTCTTC
NA | TRBJ2-5 | TRBV11-1 | NA | CASSLAYFGETQYF | TGTGCCAGCAGCTTAGCTTATTTTGGGGAGACCCAGTACTTC
few | TRBJ1-4 | TRBV6-2/TRBV6-3 | NA | CASSYSPEEDSDRFSEKLFF | TGTGCCAGCAGTTACTCCCCAGAAGAAGATAGCGACAGGTTTTCCGAAAAACTGTTTTTT
NA | TRBJ2-1 | TRBV6-5 | NA | CASSYLRGEQFF | TGTGCCAGCAGTTACCTCCGCGGGGAGCAGTTCTTC
few | TRBJ2-3 | TRBV14 | NA | CASKSGSTPSTDTQYF | TGTGCCAGCAAAAGCGGGTCTACCCCTAGCACAGATACGCAGTATTTT
NA | TRBJ1-4 | TRBV12-3/TRBV12-4 | TRBD1 | CASRQGAIEKLFF | TGTGCCAGCAGACAGGGGGCGATTGAAAAACTGTTTTTT
NA | TRBJ1-1 | TRBV12-3/TRBV12-4 | TRBD1 | CASKGQGGSEAFF | TGTGCCAGCAAGGGACAGGGGGGCTCTGAAGCTTTCTTT
few | TRBJ1-1 | TRBV24-1 | NA | CATSDLGHLHGAFF | TGTGCCACCAGTGATTTAGGACACCTACACGGAGCTTTCTTT
few | TRBJ1-1 | TRBV20-1 | TRBD1 | CSASLGQGKGEAFF | TGCAGTGCTAGCCTTGGACAGGGGAAAGGTGAAGCTTTCTTT
few | TRBJ1-5 | TRBV12-3/TRBV12-4 | TRBD1 | CASSNSPPGQGTYQPQHF | TGTGCCAGCAGCAATTCGCCCCCGGGACAGGGGACTTATCAGCCCCAGCATTTT
NA | TRBJ2-1 | TRBV7-6 | TRBD1 | CASSSTDRGFDNEQFF | TGTGCCAGCAGCTCGACCGACAGGGGGTTCGACAATGAGCAGTTCTTC
few | TRBJ2-4 | TRBV7-9 | NA | CASSPEIAKNIQYF | TGTGCCAGCAGCCCAGAGATAGCCAAAAACATTCAGTACTTC
few | TRBJ1-2 | TRBV12-3/TRBV12-4 | NA | CASSLLSVGGYGYTF | TGTGCCAGCAGTCTTCTATCGGTGGGAGGGTATGGCTACACCTTC
NA | TRBJ1-4 | TRBV7-7 | NA | CASSPTTATNEKLFF | TGTGCTAGCAGCCCCACGACAGCAACTAATGAAAAACTGTTTTTT
few | TRBJ2-3 | TRBV6-6 | TRBD2 | CASKPLAATDTQYF | TGTGCCAGCAAACCACTAGCGGCAACAGATACGCAGTATTTT
NA | TRBJ2-3 | TRBV5-1 | TRBD2 | CASSSRSGEDTQYF | TGCGCCAGCAGCTCAAGAAGCGGGGAAGATACGCAGTATTTT
NA | TRBJ2-3 | TRBV3-1 | NA | CASSQGRLAGRTDTQYF | TGTGCCAGCAGCCAAGGACGTCTGGCGGGCAGAACAGATACGCAGTATTTT
NA | TRBJ1-3 | TRBV7-8 | TRBD1 | CASSAMGQGLGNTIYF | TGTGCCAGCAGCGCCATGGGACAGGGCCTTGGAAACACCATATATTTT
few | TRBJ2-1 | TRBV5-1 | NA | CASSLVDYRRGEQFF | TGCGCCAGCAGCTTGGTGGACTACCGCCGGGGTGAGCAGTTCTTC
NA | TRBJ2-7 | TRBV24-1 | NA | CATSVGGTYEQYF | TGTGCCACCAGTGTTGGCGGCACCTACGAGCAGTACTTC
NA | TRBJ2-7 | TRBV3-1 | NA | CASSQSWGQGGYEQYF | TGTGCCAGCAGCCAAAGTTGGGGTCAGGGTGGGTACGAGCAGTACTTC
many | TRBJ2-7 | TRBV7-9 | NA | CASSWDRSYEQYF | TGTGCCAGCAGCTGGGATCGATCCTACGAGCAGTACTTC
few | TRBJ2-7 | TRBV24-1 | TRBD2 | CATSALTSSTEEQYF | TGTGCCACCAGTGCCCTGACTAGCTCCACGGAGGAGCAGTACTTC
NA | TRBJ2-2 | TRBV20-1 | NA | CSATDSKNTGELFF | TGCAGTGCTACGGACAGTAAGAACACCGGGGAGCTGTTTTTT
NA | TRBJ2-7 | TRBV10-3 | NA | CAISDTGTQTYEQYF | TGTGCCATCAGTGACACCGGGACACAGACCTACGAGCAGTACTTC